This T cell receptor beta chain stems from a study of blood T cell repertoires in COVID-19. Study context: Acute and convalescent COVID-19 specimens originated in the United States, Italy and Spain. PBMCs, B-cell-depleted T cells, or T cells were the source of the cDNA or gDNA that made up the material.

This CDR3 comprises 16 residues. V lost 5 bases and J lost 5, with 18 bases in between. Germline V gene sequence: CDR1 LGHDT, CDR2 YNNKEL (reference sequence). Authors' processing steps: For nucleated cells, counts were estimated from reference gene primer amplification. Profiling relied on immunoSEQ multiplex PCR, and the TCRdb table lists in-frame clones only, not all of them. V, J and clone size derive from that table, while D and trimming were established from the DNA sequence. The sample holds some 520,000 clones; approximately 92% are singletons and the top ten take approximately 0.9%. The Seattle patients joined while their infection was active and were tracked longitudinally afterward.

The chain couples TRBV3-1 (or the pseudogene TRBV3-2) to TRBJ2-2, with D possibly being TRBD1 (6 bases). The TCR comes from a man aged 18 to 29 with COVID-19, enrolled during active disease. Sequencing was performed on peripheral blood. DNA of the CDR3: TGTGCCAGCAGCTCCTGGGCTAGGGGGAAGACCGGGGAGCTGTTTTTT. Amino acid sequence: CASSSWARGKTGELFF.